The 27 T cell receptor beta chains below were found in one sample sequenced in a study of T cell clones after liver transplantation. Profiled with immunoSEQ multiplex PCR; TCRdb holds only in-frame clones, not every one. The sample lists roughly 80,000 clones, nearly 85% seen once, with around 0.45% in the top ten. The sample in question was CD4+ T cells from blood, obtained approximately 3.5 years after liver transplant. These TCRs come from a human patient who received a liver transplant. Some T cells may be supplied by the graft donor.

The chain has TRBV6-6 and TRBJ2-1; D uncertain. Germline V gene lookup returns CDR1 MNHNY and CDR2 SVGAGI (reference sequence). The CDR3 runs to 12 residues. The germline V and J ends were trimmed by 6 bases and 5 bases, with 8 bases remaining between them. CDR3 DNA: TGTGCCAGCAGGGGTAACGACAATGAGCAGTTCTTC. As protein: CASRGNDNEQFF.

The chain has TRBV28 and TRBJ2-3, with D tentatively TRBD1 or TRBD2 (6 bases each). Trimming took 6 bases from V and 1 from J, leaving 17 bases between them. The CDR3 contains 16 residues. CDR1 and CDR2 from the germline V gene are MDHEN and SYDVKM. This chain's CDR3 is CASRPYSGAGTDTQYF. In nucleotides, the CDR3 is TGTGCCAGCAGGCCTTATTCGGGGGCCGGCACAGATACGCAGTATTTT.

V is TRBV14 and J is TRBJ2-3; TRBD1 might be the D (5 bases). Germline CDR1 and CDR2: SGHDN and FVKESK. Deletions cut 4 bases from V and 1 base from J, with 6 bases between. The CDR3 spans 13 residues. The CDR3 region has the DNA TGTGCCAGCAGCCGCAGGGGCACAGATACGCAGTATTTT. Translated, it gives CASSRRGTDTQYF. The entire variable domain, with the rest obtained from reference TRBV14 and TRBJ2-3, is as follows: EAGVTQFPSHSVIEKGQTVTLRCDPISGHDNLYWYRRVMGKEIKFLLHFVKESKQDESGMPNNRFLAERTGGTYSTLKVQPAELEDSGVYFCASSRRGTDTQYFGPGTRLTVL.

The V call is TRBV6-1, the J call TRBJ1-1; 7 bases align to TRBD1. Germline V CDR1 and CDR2: MNHNS, SASEGT. V lost 0 bases to trimming and J lost 9 bases; unmatched junction nucleotides: 10. The CDR3 loop spans 15 amino acids. The DNA for the CDR3 is TGTGCCAGCAGTGAAGCGTCAGGGGGTAGGCTCCAAGCTTTCTTT. Encoded protein: CASSEASGGRLQAFF.

J is TRBJ2-1 and V is TRBV2; TRBD1 matches 11 bases. The CDR3 sequence is 16 residues long. Germline CDR1 reads SNHLY; CDR2 reads FYNNEI. After removal of 4 bases from V and 0 bases from J, the junction contained 2 bases not matched to a gene. The CDR3 coding sequence is TGTGCCAGCAGTGCTGGGACAGGGGGCTCCTACAATGAGCAGTTCTTC. Translating gives CASSAGTGGSYNEQFF.

The chain has TRBV2 and TRBJ1-4, with 12 bases fitting TRBD1. J gave up 8 bases and V 9 bases, and 10 bases lay outside the gene matches. Germline CDR1 SNHLY, CDR2 FYNNEI. This CDR3 comprises 15 residues. CDR3 in amino acids: CASTRGQGAWEKLFF. In nucleotides, the CDR3 is TGTGCCAGTACACGGGGACAGGGGGCCTGGGAAAAACTGTTTTTT.

The chain is built from TRBV19 and TRBJ2-7; D might be TRBD1 or TRBD2, each matching 5 bases. V lost 6 bases to trimming and J lost 0 bases, with 15 bases between them. CDR3 length: 15 amino acids. Germline lookup yields CDR1 LNHDA and CDR2 SQIVND (reference sequence). The CDR3 coding sequence is TGTGCCAGTAGAGTCCGGGACCTACTCTCCTACGAGCAGTACTTC. Its protein product is CASRVRDLLSYEQYF. Using reference TRBV19 and TRBJ2-7 for the parts outside the CDR3, the full variable domain is DGGITQSPKYLFRKEGQNVTLSCEQNLNHDAMYWYRQDPGQGLRLIYYSQIVNDFQKGDIAEGYSVSREKKESFPLTVTSAQKNPTAFYLCASRVRDLLSYEQYFGPGTRLTVT.

V is TRBV28 and J is TRBJ1-2, with a weak D call TRBD1 (5 bases). V dropped 5 bases and J dropped 4 bases, with 8 bases sitting between them. The CDR3 covers 12 residues. Germline V lookup: CDR1 MDHEN, CDR2 SYDVKM. CDR3 sequence: CASSGQGYGYTF. The DNA for the CDR3 is TGTGCCAGCAGTGGTCAGGGCTATGGCTACACCTTC.

This chain joins TRBV7-9 and TRBJ2-5, with a tentative D call TRBD2 (5 bases). The CDR3 totals 15 residues. V was shortened by 4 bases and J by 2 bases, with 14 bases between the two germline ends. Germline V lookup: CDR1 SEHNR, CDR2 FQNEAQ (reference sequence). The CDR3 loop reads CASSSFAGEQETQYF. The CDR3 DNA sequence: TGTGCCAGCAGCTCCTTCGCTGGGGAGCAAGAGACCCAGTACTTC.

V usage is TRBV10-3 and J usage is TRBJ2-2; D ambiguous. This CDR3 has 14 amino acids. The ends were cut back, 0 bases at V and 4 bases at J, with 6 bases in the middle. From germline, CDR1 is ENHRY and CDR2 SYGVKD. CDR3 protein: CAISESPGTGELFF. The CDR3, as DNA: TGTGCCATCAGTGAGTCGCCCGGCACCGGGGAGCTGTTTTTT.

The chain combines TRBV5-1 with TRBJ1-2; TRBD1 matches at 8 bases. CDR1 and CDR2 from the germline V gene are SGHRS and YFSETQ. This CDR3 is built from 14 residues. Trimming removed 5 bases from V and 8 bases from J; junction bases left unmatched: 11. Here the CDR3 reads CASRVLTGESGYTF. Here the CDR3 DNA reads TGCGCCAGCAGGGTCCTGACAGGGGAGAGCGGCTACACCTTC.

V and J are TRBV19 and TRBJ2-3; no definite D call. Germline V gives CDR1 LNHDA, CDR2 SQIVND (reference sequence). The CDR3 has 12 residues. V was cut by 4 bases and J by 6 bases, with 8 bases left in between. The CDR3 reads CASSTSVDTQYF. The DNA of the CDR3 is TGTGCCAGTAGTACATCCGTGGATACGCAGTATTTT.

This clone was seen a handful of times. The chain is built from TRBV27 and TRBJ1-2; D ambiguous. The CDR3 loop spans 13 amino acids. Per the germline V gene, CDR1 is MNHEY and CDR2 is SMNVEV (reference sequence). Trimming took 6 bases from V and 4 from J, leaving 12 bases between them. The CDR3 DNA reads as TGTGCCAGCAGGGAAAGGATGTCCTATGGCTACACCTTC. Protein sequence: CASRERMSYGYTF.

CDR3 DNA: TGTGCCAGCAGTTCACCGACAGGGGGTCGGACCGGGGAGCTGTTTTTT. Encoded protein: CASSSPTGGRTGELFF. The V call is TRBV27, the J call TRBJ2-2, with 9 bases that match TRBD1. The germline gives CDR1 MNHEY, CDR2 SMNVEV (reference sequence). The length of the CDR3 is 16 residues. V gave up 4 bases and J gave up 5 bases; unmatched junction bases: 8.

The CDR3 here is CASSEGGSYEQYF. The CDR3 nucleotides read TGTGCCAGCTCAGAGGGCGGTTCCTACGAGCAGTACTTC. The chain couples TRBV18 to TRBJ2-7; a weak D match, TRBD2 (5 bases). V was trimmed by 5 bases and J by 1 base, leaving 9 bases between them. CDR1 is KGHSH, CDR2 LQKENI, per germline. CDR3 length: 13 amino acids.

This chain uses TRBV21-1 with TRBJ2-1. TRBV21-1 is a recognized pseudogene. The CDR3 loop spans 17 amino acids. This CDR3 is CASSLSVLHHSDNEQFF. The CDR3 coding sequence is TGTGCCAGCAGTCTGTCTGTGCTACACCATTCCGACAATGAGCAGTTCTTC.

The count of this clone is one. The chain joins TRBV28 to TRBJ1-5, with 10 bases matching TRBD1. The CDR3 is 13 amino acids. CDR1 is MDHEN, CDR2 SYDVKM, per germline. V was pared by 8 bases and J by 9 bases, with 7 bases of the junction left unmatched. The CDR3 spells CASGGQGNGPQHF. The CDR3 DNA reads as TGTGCCAGCGGGGGACAGGGGAACGGGCCCCAGCATTTT.

CDR3 sequence (DNA): TGTGCTTGGGAGGATTACACCGGGGAGCTGTTTTTT. Its protein is CAWEDYTGELFF. The rearrangement links TRBV11-2 to TRBJ2-2, with D tentatively TRBD2 (6 bases). Germline lookup yields CDR1 SGHAT and CDR2 FQNNGV. This CDR3 region has 12 residues.

This chain links TRBV6-1 with TRBJ2-5, with 7 nucleotides matching TRBD1. J lost 2 bases, V lost 2 bases, and 11 bases had no gene match. The CDR3 sequence is 17 residues long. The V gene's germline CDR1 is MNHNS and CDR2 SASEGT. The CDR3 here is CASSEKGHGDRQETQYF. The DNA of the CDR3 is TGTGCCAGCAGTGAAAAGGGACACGGGGACAGACAAGAGACCCAGTACTTC.

CDR3 sequence (DNA): TGTGCCAGCAAAGACAGGGCCTACGAGCAGTACTTC. Its translation: CASKDRAYEQYF. The chain is built from TRBV28 and TRBJ2-7; the match to TRBD1 covers 7 bases. This CDR3 spans 12 amino acids. J lost 2 bases, V lost 7 bases, and 2 bases had no gene match. Germline V gene lookup returns CDR1 MDHEN and CDR2 SYDVKM.

This chain joins TRBV19 and TRBJ2-7, with 9 bases lining up with TRBD1. Trimming removed 8 bases from V and 2 bases from J; junction bases left unmatched: 7. Germline CDR1 reads LNHDA; CDR2 reads SQIVND (reference sequence). The CDR3 contains 14 residues. The CDR3 sequence is CASATGTGPYEQYF. CDR3 coding DNA: TGTGCCAGTGCGACCGGGACAGGGCCCTACGAGCAGTACTTC. Looking up the rest from reference TRBV19 and TRBJ2-7 gives the full variable domain: DGGITQSPKYLFRKEGQNVTLSCEQNLNHDAMYWYRQDPGQGLRLIYYSQIVNDFQKGDIAEGYSVSREKKESFPLTVTSAQKNPTAFYLCASATGTGPYEQYFGPGTRLTVT.

The chain recombines TRBV28 with TRBJ2-1; D not resolved. The CDR3 has 15 residues. The germline gives CDR1 MDHEN, CDR2 SYDVKM. Trimming removed 7 bases from V and 4 bases from J, with 17 bases in between. CDR3 DNA sequence: TGTGCCAGCACCCCTATTGCATCAAGGTACAATGAGCAGTTCTTC. Protein: CASTPIASRYNEQFF. Looking up the rest from reference TRBV28 and TRBJ2-1 gives the full variable domain: DVKVTQSSRYLVKRTGEKVFLECVQDMDHENMFWYRQDPGLGLRLIYFSYDVKMKEKGDIPEGYSVSREKKERFSLILESASTNQTSMYLCASTPIASRYNEQFFGPGTRLTVL.

The chain carries TRBV12-5 and TRBJ2-2; the match to TRBD2 covers 10 bases. V was pared by 1 base and J by 10 bases, with 9 bases of the junction left unmatched. The length of the CDR3 is 16 residues. Germline V CDR1 and CDR2: LGHNT, FRNRAP. CDR3 in DNA: TGTGCTAGTGGTTTGGCCATAGCGGGAGGATCGAAGGAGCTGTTTTTT. Encoded protein: CASGLAIAGGSKELFF.

The V gene is TRBV6-6, the J gene TRBJ2-5; a possible D gene is TRBD1 (5 bases). The germline V gene has CDR1 MNHNY and CDR2 SVGAGI (reference sequence). V was shortened by 6 bases and J by 5 bases, with 16 bases between the two germline ends. This CDR3 has 14 residues. This CDR3 is CASRGARMWETQYF. CDR3 nucleotide sequence: TGTGCCAGCAGAGGGGCGAGGATGTGGGAGACCCAGTACTTC.

This chain joins TRBV6-1 and TRBJ2-1; TRBD2 agrees at 10 bases. This CDR3 has 14 residues. Trimming at V came to 6 bases and at J to 4 bases, leaving 3 bases not matched to a gene. Germline V gene lookup returns CDR1 MNHNS and CDR2 SASEGT. DNA for the CDR3: TGTGCCAGCAGCACTAGCGGGGCGTACAATGAGCAGTTCTTC. Translation gives CASSTSGAYNEQFF.

This sequence joins TRBV29-1 and TRBJ2-1; D not resolved. V gave up 7 bases and J gave up 10 bases, with 20 bases separating them. This CDR3 has 13 amino acids. CDR1 SQVTM and CDR2 ANQGSEA come from the germline V gene. The CDR3 here is CSGAGAYEREQFF. The CDR3 DNA is TGCAGCGGGGCCGGCGCGTACGAGAGGGAGCAGTTCTTC.

This clone came up a few times. The chain is built from TRBV10-3 and TRBJ1-1, with 8 positions matching TRBD1. The CDR3 runs to 14 residues. Losses at the gene ends were 5 bases for V and 5 bases for J; bases not matched to a gene: 7. Per the germline V gene, CDR1 is ENHRY and CDR2 is SYGVKD. The CDR3 here is CAISPGQGLTEAFF. The DNA for the CDR3 is TGTGCCATCAGTCCTGGACAGGGACTAACTGAAGCTTTCTTT.